This T cell receptor (beta chain) was recovered during a study of T cells after yellow fever vaccination. This clonotype was seen more than once but under ten times. Its target is unknown. Study-level points and caveats: Faster peaking, at day 5 versus 15, marked a secondary response that was weaker. Post-booster repertoires again held most primary-vaccination clones (about 96% CD4, 80% to 90% CD8).

TCRdb ran MiXCR on the 5' RACE reads and lists one entry per CDR3 protein. The sample records about 53,000 distinct CDR3 sequences, 7.1% being singletons. The germline CDR1 and CDR2 sequences are MNHEY and SVGEGT. The V end was cut by 0 bases, the J end by 5 bases, with 6 bases between. The CDR3 is made up of 13 amino acids. This sequence joins TRBV6-2 or TRBV6-3 and TRBJ2-3; no firm D call. The clonotype was recovered from a young man who received the YFV17D yellow fever vaccine. The sequences come from CD8+ T cells sorted from PBMCs, collected on the day of the first yellow fever vaccination. The CDR3 loop reads CASSYSVLDTQYF. In DNA form, the CDR3 reads TGTGCCAGCAGTTACTCGGTTCTAGATACGCAGTATTTT.